The 9 T cell receptor beta chains below were found in one sample sequenced in a study of CD8 T cells in ankylosing spondylitis (dated by TCRdb to 2015 to 2018). No antigen has been assigned to these receptors. Paper-wide results and their limitations: Blood from ankylosing spondylitis patients appeared to be characterized by a TCR beta motif composed of several highly homologous amino acid variants.

Library preparation used 5' RACE. TCRdb records Illumina HiSeq 2500 as the sequencer. TCRdb ran its own pipeline on the public reads, namely fastp trimming at Q25 and MiXCR clone calling, and kept in-frame beta chains. Rows with a matching CDR3 protein are joined into one entry that keeps the most common DNA and genes. This sample is represented by a few hundred thousand distinct CDR3 sequences; around 20% of them were singletons. 40% to 50% of the sample is in the top ten clones. Sequenced input: blood, either unsorted or a sorted T cell fraction (not recorded which). Receptors originate from a male donor with ankylosing spondylitis.

This chain uses TRBV29-1 with TRBJ2-7; 8 positions match TRBD2. Germline loops: CDR1 SQVTM, CDR2 ANQGSEA. The trim removed 7 bases at V and 1 base at J, leaving 9 bases unmatched. The CDR3 is made up of 14 amino acids. The CDR3 region has the DNA TGCAGCGCCTTGTCGGGACTAGTATCCTACGAGCAGTACTTC. Amino acids: CSALSGLVSYEQYF.

The rearrangement joins TRBV4-3 to TRBJ2-7; D unresolved. V was trimmed by 1 base and J by 1 base, leaving 11 bases between them. Looked up from germline, CDR1 is LGHNA and CDR2 is YSLEER. This CDR3 region has 15 residues. DNA of the CDR3: TGCGCCAGCAGCCAAGCACCAGACGGATCCTACGAGCAGTACTTC. It codes for CASSQAPDGSYEQYF.

The chain joins TRBV3-1 to TRBJ2-1, with 8 bases matching TRBD2. The germline CDR1 and CDR2 sequences are LGHDT and YNNKEL (reference sequence). CDR3 size: 16 residues. After removal of 6 bases from V and 0 bases from J, the junction contained 7 bases not matched to a gene. CDR3 bases: TGTGCCAGCAGTCTGACTAGCGAAAGCTCCTACAATGAGCAGTTCTTC. Encoded protein: CASSLTSESSYNEQFF.

The V call is TRBV4-2, the J call TRBJ1-2, with TRBD1 identical over 8 bases. V gave up 1 base and J gave up 4 bases; unmatched junction bases: 8. The CDR3 covers 16 residues. The germline gives CDR1 LGHNA, CDR2 YNFKEQ. The chain's CDR3 is CASSQGPTGGAYGYTF. The CDR3 coding sequence is TGTGCCAGCAGCCAAGGCCCTACAGGGGGTGCCTATGGCTACACCTTC.

This clonotype was seen a handful of times. The rearrangement links TRBV27 to TRBJ1-1, with a possible D match to TRBD1 (6 bases). V was clipped by 0 bases and J by 8 bases, with 10 bases between them. The CDR3 has 13 amino acids. Germline loops: CDR1 MNHEY, CDR2 SMNVEV (reference sequence). CDR3 region: CASSLSRQGEAFF. In DNA form, the CDR3 reads TGTGCCAGCAGTTTATCTCGTCAGGGGGAAGCTTTCTTT.

The chain is built from TRBV13 and TRBJ2-5; maybe TRBD2 (5 bases). Per the germline V gene, CDR1 is PRHDT and CDR2 is FYEKMQ (reference sequence). V shed 4 bases and J shed 4 bases, with 19 bases lying between them. The CDR3 has 16 amino acids. The CDR3 here is CASSSRGLATPETQYF. The DNA of the CDR3 is TGTGCCAGCAGCTCCCGCGGGCTAGCCACCCCAGAGACCCAGTACTTC.

In this sample, this clonotype turned up many times. The chain uses TRBV6-1 and TRBJ2-2; 9 nucleotides agree with TRBD1. CDR3 length: 15 amino acids. The germline CDR1 and CDR2 sequences are MNHNS and SASEGT. With V trimmed by 2 bases and J by 4 bases, 2 bases remained unmatched. This chain's CDR3 is CASSEWTGATGELFF. The CDR3 coding sequence is TGTGCCAGCAGTGAATGGACAGGGGCCACCGGGGAGCTGTTTTTT.

A few counts support this clonotype. The chain couples TRBV28 to TRBJ2-1; 14 bases are a match to TRBD2. The CDR3 is 15 amino acids. The V gene end was trimmed by 8 bases and the J gene end by 6 bases; junction bases not matched to a gene: 6. Germline V lookup: CDR1 MDHEN, CDR2 SYDVKM. This CDR3 is CASETGTSGSNEQFF. CDR3 DNA: TGTGCCAGCGAGACCGGGACTAGCGGGAGCAATGAGCAGTTCTTC.

This clonotype was found a few times. This chain connects TRBV24-1 to TRBJ2-1; D is unresolved. CDR1 and CDR2 (germline): KGHDR, SFDVKD. Between the trimmed V and J ends, which lost 7 bases and 0 bases, there was a span of 6 bases. There are 13 residues in the CDR3. For the CDR3, the DNA is TGTGCCACCAGCGGCAGCTCCTACAATGAGCAGTTCTTC. Amino acids: CATSGSSYNEQFF.